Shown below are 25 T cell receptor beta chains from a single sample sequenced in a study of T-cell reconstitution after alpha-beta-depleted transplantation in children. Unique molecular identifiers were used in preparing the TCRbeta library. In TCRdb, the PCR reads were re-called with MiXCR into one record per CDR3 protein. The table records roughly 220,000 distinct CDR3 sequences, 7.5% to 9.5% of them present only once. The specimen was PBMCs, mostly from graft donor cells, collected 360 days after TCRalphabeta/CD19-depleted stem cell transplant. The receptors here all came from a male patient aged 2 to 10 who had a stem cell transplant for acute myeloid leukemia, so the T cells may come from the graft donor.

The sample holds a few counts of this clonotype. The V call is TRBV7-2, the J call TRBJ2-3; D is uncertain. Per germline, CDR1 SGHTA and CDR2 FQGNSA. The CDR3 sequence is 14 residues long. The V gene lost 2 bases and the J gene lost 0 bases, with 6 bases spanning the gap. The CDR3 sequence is CASSLRHSTDTQYF. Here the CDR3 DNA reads TGTGCCAGCAGCTTACGACACAGCACAGATACGCAGTATTTT.

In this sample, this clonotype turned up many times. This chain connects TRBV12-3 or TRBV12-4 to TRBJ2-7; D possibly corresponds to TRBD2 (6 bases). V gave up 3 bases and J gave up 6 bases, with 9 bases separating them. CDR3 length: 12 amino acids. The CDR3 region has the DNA TGTGCCAGCAGTTTCGGGCGGGGCGAGCAGTACTTC. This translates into CASSFGRGEQYF.

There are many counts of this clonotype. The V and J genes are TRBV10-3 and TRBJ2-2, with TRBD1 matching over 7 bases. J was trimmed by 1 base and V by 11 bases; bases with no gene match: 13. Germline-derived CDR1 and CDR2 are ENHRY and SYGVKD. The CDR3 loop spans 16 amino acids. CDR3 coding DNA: TGTGCCGTCCAATCTCGGGCAGGGGGGAACACCGGGGAGCTGTTTTTT. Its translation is CAVQSRAGGNTGELFF.

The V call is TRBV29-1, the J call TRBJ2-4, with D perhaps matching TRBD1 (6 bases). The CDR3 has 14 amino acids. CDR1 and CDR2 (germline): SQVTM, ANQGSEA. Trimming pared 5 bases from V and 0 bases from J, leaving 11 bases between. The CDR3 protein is CSVRQGLAKNIQYF. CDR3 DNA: TGCAGCGTTCGGCAGGGGTTAGCCAAAAACATTCAGTACTTC.

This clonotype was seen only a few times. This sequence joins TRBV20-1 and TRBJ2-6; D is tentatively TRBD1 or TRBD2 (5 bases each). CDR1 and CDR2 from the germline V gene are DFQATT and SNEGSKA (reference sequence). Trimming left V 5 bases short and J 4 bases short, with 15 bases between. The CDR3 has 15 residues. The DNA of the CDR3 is TGCAGTGCTCCGGGACCTCTTTTAGGGGCCAACGTCCTGACTTTC. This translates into CSAPGPLLGANVLTF.

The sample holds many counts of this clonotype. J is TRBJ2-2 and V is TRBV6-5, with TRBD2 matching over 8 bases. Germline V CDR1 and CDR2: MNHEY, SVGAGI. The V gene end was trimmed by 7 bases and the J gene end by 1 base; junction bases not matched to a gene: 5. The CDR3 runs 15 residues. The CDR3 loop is CASTKGLENTGELFF. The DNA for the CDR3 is TGTGCCAGCACCAAGGGACTAGAGAACACCGGGGAGCTGTTTTTT.

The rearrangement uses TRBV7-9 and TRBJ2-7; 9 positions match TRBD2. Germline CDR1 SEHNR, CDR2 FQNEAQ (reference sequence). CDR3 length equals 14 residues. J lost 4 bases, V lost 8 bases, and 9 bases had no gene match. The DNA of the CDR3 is TGTGCCAGCGGGTATAGCGGGAGTCGGTACGAGCAGTACTTC. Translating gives CASGYSGSRYEQYF. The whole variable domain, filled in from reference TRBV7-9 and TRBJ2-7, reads DTGVSQNPRHKITKRGQNVTFRCDPISEHNRLYWYRQTLGQGPEFLTYFQNEAQLEKSRLLSDRFSAERPKGSFSTLEIQRTEQGDSAMYLCASGYSGSRYEQYFGPGTRLTVT.

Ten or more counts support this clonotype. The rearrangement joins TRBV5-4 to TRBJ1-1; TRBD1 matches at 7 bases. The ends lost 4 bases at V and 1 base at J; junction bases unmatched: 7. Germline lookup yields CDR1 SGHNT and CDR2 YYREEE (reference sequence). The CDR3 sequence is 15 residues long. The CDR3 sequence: CASSHEGQKNTEAFF. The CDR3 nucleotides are TGTGCCAGCAGCCACGAGGGACAGAAGAACACTGAAGCTTTCTTT.

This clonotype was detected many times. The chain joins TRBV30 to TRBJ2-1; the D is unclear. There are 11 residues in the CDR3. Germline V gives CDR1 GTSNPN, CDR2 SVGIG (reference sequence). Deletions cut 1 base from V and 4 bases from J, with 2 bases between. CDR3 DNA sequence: TGTGCCTGGAGTGGGTACAATGAGCAGTTCTTC. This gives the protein CAWSGYNEQFF.

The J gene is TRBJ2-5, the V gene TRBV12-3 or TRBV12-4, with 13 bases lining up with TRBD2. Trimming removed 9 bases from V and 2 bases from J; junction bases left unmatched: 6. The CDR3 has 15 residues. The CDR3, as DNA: TGTGCCAGTACCGGGACTAGCGGGGTTCAAGAGACCCAGTACTTC. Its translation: CASTGTSGVQETQYF.

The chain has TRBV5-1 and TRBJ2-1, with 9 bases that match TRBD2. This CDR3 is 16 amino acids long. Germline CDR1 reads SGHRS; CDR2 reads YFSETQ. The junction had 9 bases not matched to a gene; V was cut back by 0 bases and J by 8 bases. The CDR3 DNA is TGCGCCAGCAGCTTGGAACAAGGACTAGCGAGGTATGAGCAGTTCTTC. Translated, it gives CASSLEQGLARYEQFF.

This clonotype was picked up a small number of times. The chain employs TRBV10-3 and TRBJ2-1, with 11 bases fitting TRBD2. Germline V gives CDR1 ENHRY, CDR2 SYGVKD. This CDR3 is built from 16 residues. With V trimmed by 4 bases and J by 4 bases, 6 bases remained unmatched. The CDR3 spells CAISASGRLAYNEQFF. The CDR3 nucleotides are TGTGCCATCAGTGCTAGCGGGAGGTTAGCTTACAATGAGCAGTTCTTC.

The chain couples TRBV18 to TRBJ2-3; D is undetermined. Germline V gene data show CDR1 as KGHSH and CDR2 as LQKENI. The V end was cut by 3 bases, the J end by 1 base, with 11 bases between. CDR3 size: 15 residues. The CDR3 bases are TGTGCCAGCTCACCTCTTACAAGCCGCACAGATACGCAGTATTTT. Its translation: CASSPLTSRTDTQYF.

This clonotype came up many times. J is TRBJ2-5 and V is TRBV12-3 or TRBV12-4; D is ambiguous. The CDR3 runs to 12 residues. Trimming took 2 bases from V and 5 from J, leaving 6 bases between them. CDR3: CASSLLRETQYF. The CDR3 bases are TGTGCCAGCAGTTTACTCCGGGAGACCCAGTACTTC.

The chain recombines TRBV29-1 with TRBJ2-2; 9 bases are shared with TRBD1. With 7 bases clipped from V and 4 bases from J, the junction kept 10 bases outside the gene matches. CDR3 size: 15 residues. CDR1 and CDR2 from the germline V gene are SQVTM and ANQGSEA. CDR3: CSAGEQGAGTGELFF. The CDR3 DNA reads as TGCAGCGCAGGGGAACAGGGGGCGGGCACCGGGGAGCTGTTTTTT.

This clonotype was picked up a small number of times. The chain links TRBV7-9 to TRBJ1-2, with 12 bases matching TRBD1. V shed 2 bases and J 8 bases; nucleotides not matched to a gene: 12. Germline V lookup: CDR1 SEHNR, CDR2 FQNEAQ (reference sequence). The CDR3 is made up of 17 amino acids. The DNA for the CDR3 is TGTGCCAGCAGCTTACACGGGACAGGGGGCGCTACGAGAGGCTACACCTTC. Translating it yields CASSLHGTGGATRGYTF.

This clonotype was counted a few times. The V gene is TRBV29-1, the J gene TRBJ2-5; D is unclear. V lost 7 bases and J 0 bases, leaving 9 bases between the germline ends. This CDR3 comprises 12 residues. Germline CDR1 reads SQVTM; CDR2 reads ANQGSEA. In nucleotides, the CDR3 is TGCAGCGCTGGGAATGACCAAGAGACCCAGTACTTC. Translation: CSAGNDQETQYF.

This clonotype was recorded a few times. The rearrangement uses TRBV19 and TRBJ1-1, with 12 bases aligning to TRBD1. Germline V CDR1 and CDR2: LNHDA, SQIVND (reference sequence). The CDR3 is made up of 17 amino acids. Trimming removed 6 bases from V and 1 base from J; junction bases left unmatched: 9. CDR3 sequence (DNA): TGTGCCAGTAGCACCTCGGGACAGGGGGCAGGGAACACTGAAGCTTTCTTT. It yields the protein CASSTSGQGAGNTEAFF.

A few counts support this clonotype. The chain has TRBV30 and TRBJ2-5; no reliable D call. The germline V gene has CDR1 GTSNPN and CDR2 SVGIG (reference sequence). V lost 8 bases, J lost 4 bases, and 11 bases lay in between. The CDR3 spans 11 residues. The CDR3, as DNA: TGTGCCGCCAGTGTCGGAGAGACCCAGTACTTC. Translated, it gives CAASVGETQYF.

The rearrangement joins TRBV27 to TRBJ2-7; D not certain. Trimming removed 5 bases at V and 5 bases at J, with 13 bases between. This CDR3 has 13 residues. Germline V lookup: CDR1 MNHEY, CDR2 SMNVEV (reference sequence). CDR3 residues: CASSGTFRNEQYF. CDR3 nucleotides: TGTGCCAGCAGTGGTACATTTAGAAACGAGCAGTACTTC.

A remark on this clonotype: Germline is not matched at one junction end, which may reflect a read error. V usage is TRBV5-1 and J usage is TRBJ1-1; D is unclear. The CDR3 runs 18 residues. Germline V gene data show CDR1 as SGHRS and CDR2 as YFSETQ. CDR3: CASSLKPWDNTEAFDTRF. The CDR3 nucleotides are TGCGCCAGCAGCTTGAAACCCTGGGATAACACTGAAGCTTTCGATACAAGATTT.

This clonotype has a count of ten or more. The CDR3 here is CASSQELAGVGNEQFF. CDR3 nucleotide sequence: TGTGCCAGCAGCCAAGAACTAGCGGGAGTAGGGAATGAGCAGTTCTTC. V usage is TRBV3-1 and J usage is TRBJ2-1, with 11 bases fitting TRBD2. V was pared by 0 bases and J by 7 bases, with 5 bases of the junction left unmatched. The germline gives CDR1 LGHDT, CDR2 YNNKEL (reference sequence). The CDR3 sequence is 16 residues long.

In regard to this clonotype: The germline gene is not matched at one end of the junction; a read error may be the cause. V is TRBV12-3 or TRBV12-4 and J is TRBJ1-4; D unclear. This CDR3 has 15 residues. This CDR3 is CVSSSPGSKMEKLFF. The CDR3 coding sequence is TGTGTCAGCAGTTCCCCAGGCAGCAAGATGGAAAAACTGTTTTTT.

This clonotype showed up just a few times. The CDR3 reads CASSLLGEYSNQPQHF. CDR3 coding DNA: TGTGCCAGCAGTTTATTAGGCGAGTATAGCAATCAGCCCCAGCATTTT. This chain connects TRBV27 to TRBJ1-5; D uncertain. The V gene lost 1 base and the J gene lost 0 bases, with 10 bases spanning the gap. The CDR3 length is 16 residues. Germline lookup yields CDR1 MNHEY and CDR2 SMNVEV (reference sequence).

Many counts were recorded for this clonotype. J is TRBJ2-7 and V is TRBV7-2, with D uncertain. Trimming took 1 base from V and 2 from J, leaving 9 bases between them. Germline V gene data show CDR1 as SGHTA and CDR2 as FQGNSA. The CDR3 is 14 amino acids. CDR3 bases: TGTGCCAGCAGCTTAGTTTACGGTCCCTACGAGCAGTACGTC. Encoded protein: CASSLVYGPYEQYV.